These 12 T cell receptor beta chains were all obtained from the same sample, sequenced in a study of lymphopenia after photon versus proton radiotherapy. Measured with immunoSEQ multiplex PCR; TCRdb has only the in-frame clones, and not every one. This table holds 150,000 to 200,000 clones, approximately 86% found once. This sample comprised peripheral blood, obtained from a patient treated with photon-based radiotherapy. These receptors were obtained from a man aged 50-59 years with gastric cancer.

This rearrangement joins TRBV5-1 to TRBJ2-7, with D uncertain. Germline V CDR1 and CDR2: SGHRS, YFSETQ. Trimming left V 5 bases short and J 1 base short, with 10 bases between. The CDR3 runs 13 residues. In DNA, the CDR3 is TGCGCCAGCAGGGAAAAGAATTCCTACGAGCAGTACTTC. Encoded protein: CASREKNSYEQYF.

Notes on this clone: A junction boundary mismatches the germline segment, possibly from a read error. Written as DNA, the CDR3 is TGTGCCAGCCGTTTGGGGACCGGGGAGCTGTTTTTT. Amino acid sequence: CASRLGTGELFF. The chain combines TRBV28 with TRBJ2-2; D unclear. CDR3 length: 12 residues. Germline V CDR1 and CDR2: MDHEN, SYDVKM.

V usage is TRBV7-9 and J usage is TRBJ2-7; TRBD2 agrees at 7 bases. Trimming cost V 5 bases and J 4 bases; bases outside gene matches: 11. Germline V gene lookup returns CDR1 SEHNR and CDR2 FQNEAQ (reference sequence). The CDR3 has 15 residues. The CDR3 region has the DNA TGTGCCAGCAGCCCAGACCTAGCGGCTCTGTACGAGCAGTACTTC. Translated, it gives CASSPDLAALYEQYF.

The CDR3 bases are TGTGCCAGCAGCTGGACCTCCGGGACAGCGAACACTGAAGCTTTCTTT. Translation: CASSWTSGTANTEAFF. The gene calls are TRBV7-8 and TRBJ1-1, with 7 bases fitting TRBD1. Germline V gives CDR1 SGHVS, CDR2 FQNEAQ. Trimming removed 4 bases from V and 1 base from J; junction bases left unmatched: 9. The CDR3 spans 16 residues.

The chain employs TRBV25-1 and TRBJ2-7; tentative D call: TRBD2 (5 bases). V lost 6 bases to trimming and J lost 2 bases, with 14 bases between them. The germline gives CDR1 MGHDK, CDR2 SYGVNS. The CDR3 runs 14 residues. This CDR3 is CASRGNSVPYEQYF. In nucleotides, the CDR3 is TGTGCCAGCAGGGGGAATAGCGTACCCTACGAGCAGTACTTC.

The chain combines TRBV11-2 with TRBJ2-4; D is uncertain. Germline CDR1 and CDR2: SGHAT and FQNNGV. Between the trimmed V and J ends, which lost 5 bases and 0 bases, there was a span of 11 bases. This CDR3 spans 15 amino acids. CDR3 sequence (DNA): TGTGCCAGCAGCAGCCTTCGGGTAGCCAAAAACATTCAGTACTTC. Translated, it gives CASSSLRVAKNIQYF.

In nucleotides, the CDR3 is TGTGCCAGCTCACTACCCAACAACGCCGGGGAGCTGTTTTTT. Its protein product is CASSLPNNAGELFF. V gene TRBV18 combines with J gene TRBJ2-2; D is undetermined. Per the germline V gene, CDR1 is KGHSH and CDR2 is LQKENI. This CDR3 spans 14 amino acids. V shed 4 bases and J shed 6 bases, with 12 bases lying between them.

The CDR3 here is CASSSLRGGAQETQYF. CDR3 bases: TGTGCCAGCAGCTCCCTACGAGGAGGGGCCCAAGAGACCCAGTACTTC. The V and J genes are TRBV11-2 and TRBJ2-5; maybe TRBD2 (6 bases). CDR1 is SGHAT and CDR2 is FQNNGV in the germline V gene. The CDR3 totals 16 residues. Trimming stripped 4 bases from V and 1 base from J, with 16 bases between.

V is TRBV19 and J is TRBJ1-5; tentatively, D is TRBD1 (5 bases). Trimming took off 3 bases at V and 2 bases at J, with 8 bases between the two ends. This CDR3 has 14 amino acids. Germline V gene sequence: CDR1 LNHDA, CDR2 SQIVND (reference sequence). The CDR3 DNA reads TGTGCCAGTAGTATTGGCAGGGGCAATCAGCCCCAGCATTTT. It yields the protein CASSIGRGNQPQHF.

J is TRBJ2-7 and V is TRBV5-1; possible D gene TRBD1, 5 bases. This CDR3 comprises 15 residues. V was trimmed by 1 base and J by 2 bases, leaving 13 bases between them. CDR1 and CDR2 from the germline V gene are SGHRS and YFSETQ. In nucleotides, the CDR3 is TGCGCCAGCAGCTTGTCGCGACAGAGCACCTACGAGCAGTACTTC. Translating it yields CASSLSRQSTYEQYF.

This chain links TRBV10-1 with TRBJ2-7, with TRBD2 matching 7 bases. Trimming removed 4 bases from V and 5 bases from J; junction bases left unmatched: 14. The germline V gene has CDR1 WNHNN and CDR2 SYGVQD (reference sequence). This CDR3 spans 16 amino acids. In DNA, the CDR3 is TGCGCCAGCAGTGCTAGCGGCCAAGGAGGCATCCACGAGCAGTACTTC. It specifies CASSASGQGGIHEQYF.

The V gene is TRBV2, the J gene TRBJ2-4; no clear D gene. The CDR3 runs 11 residues. V was clipped by 5 bases and J by 7 bases, with 6 bases between them. CDR1 and CDR2 from the germline V gene are SNHLY and FYNNEI. This CDR3 is CASSISNIQYF. DNA of the CDR3: TGTGCCAGCAGTATCAGCAACATTCAGTACTTC.